This T cell receptor (beta chain) was sequenced during a study of metastatic and nonmetastatic thyroid tumors. Study context: Thyroid patients, malignant and benign, had repertoires compared across blood and tumor or nodule tissue.

In the source study's methods: The study's classifier, a distant-metastasis tool for papillary thyroid cancer, was built using CDR3 differences across clinicopathological groups. TCRdb used MiXCR to call clones anew from the PCR reads. What appears here as the V and J calls and clone size reflects TCRdb's work, not the paper's. Here the sample spans over 50,000 clones, 25% to 35% being singletons. The germline CDR1 and CDR2 sequences are MNHNS and SASEGT. V shed 5 bases and J shed 1 base, with 15 bases lying between them. The CDR3 sequence is 15 residues long. All patients reached thyroid surgery having received no treatment beforehand.

The source of this sequence is a female donor with papillary thyroid cancer or a benign thyroid nodule (not recorded which). Some clones in this sample may be carry-over from other donors' samples. Specimen: blood. The chain links TRBV6-1 to TRBJ2-7; tentative D call: TRBD1 (6 bases). The CDR3 coding sequence is TGTGCCAGCAGTCAGCAGGGGCCCCTATCCTACGAGCAGTACTTC. Amino acids: CASSQQGPLSYEQYF.